This T cell receptor (beta chain) was recorded in a study of blood T cell repertoires in COVID-19. Sequencing used immunoSEQ multiplex PCR; TCRdb keeps in-frame clones, though not all of them. The sample records about 210,000 clones, 80% being singletons. Sample: peripheral blood. The TCR originated in a human donor in a cohort sampled during active COVID-19.

CDR3 region: CASRDRGTSFHSGTDTQYF. For the CDR3, the DNA is TGTGCCAGCAGGGATCGCGGGACTAGCTTTCACAGCGGCACAGATACGCAGTATTTT. The chain has TRBV11-2 and TRBJ2-3, with 9 bases matching TRBD2. Germline-derived CDR1 and CDR2 are SGHAT and FQNNGV. The V and J ends lost 6 bases and 1 base, in that order; junction bases with no gene match: 17. The CDR3 length is 19 residues. Filled out from reference TRBV11-2 and TRBJ2-3, the complete variable domain reads EAGVAQSPRYKIIEKRQSVAFWCNPISGHATLYWYQQILGQGPKLLIQFQNNGVVDDSQLPKDRFSAERLKGVDSTLKIQPAKLEDSAVYLCASRDRGTSFHSGTDTQYFGPGTRLTVL.